This T cell receptor beta chain was documented in a study of blood T cell repertoires in COVID-19. Looking at the study overall: T cells, B-cell-depleted T cells, or PBMCs provided the cDNA or gDNA that served as material.

With 4 bases removed from V and 0 bases from J, the gap between germline ends came to 9 bases. Germline values: CDR1 SQVTM, CDR2 ANQGSEA. This CDR3 is built from 14 residues. Produced via immunoSEQ multiplex PCR; TCRdb's table is partial and in-frame only. The table lists some 120,000 clones, roughly nine tenths of them singletons. The V gene is TRBV29-1, the J gene TRBJ2-2; maybe TRBD1 (6 bases). Sequenced material: peripheral blood. The TCR was taken from a man aged 50 to 59 with active COVID-19. Written as DNA, the CDR3 is TGCAGCGTTGCTGGACAGTCGAACACCGGGGAGCTGTTTTTT. It is translated as CSVAGQSNTGELFF.